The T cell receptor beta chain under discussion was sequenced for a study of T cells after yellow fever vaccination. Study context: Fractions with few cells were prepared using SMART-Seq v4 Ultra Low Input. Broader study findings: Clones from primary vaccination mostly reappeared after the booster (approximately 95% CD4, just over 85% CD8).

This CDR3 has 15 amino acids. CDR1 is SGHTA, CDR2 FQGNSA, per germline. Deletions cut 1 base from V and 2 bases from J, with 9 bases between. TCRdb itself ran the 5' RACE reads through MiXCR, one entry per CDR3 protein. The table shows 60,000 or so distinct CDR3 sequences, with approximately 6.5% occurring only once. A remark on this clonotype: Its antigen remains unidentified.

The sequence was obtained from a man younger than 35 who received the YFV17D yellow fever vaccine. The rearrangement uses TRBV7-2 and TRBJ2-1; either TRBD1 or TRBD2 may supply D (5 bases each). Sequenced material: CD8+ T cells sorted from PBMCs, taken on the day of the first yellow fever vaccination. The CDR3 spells CASSLVGGPYNEQFF. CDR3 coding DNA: TGTGCCAGCAGCTTAGTTGGGGGACCCTACAATGAGCAGTTCTTC.